This T cell receptor (beta chain) was captured in a study of human T cells and chemical hapten exposure. From germline, CDR1 is LGHNA and CDR2 YNFKEQ. The CDR3 runs to 17 residues. V shed 1 base, J shed 4 bases, and the junction held 5 bases outside the gene matches. This sample's time point: patch test 2, 6 weeks after DPC sensitization. Indicated treatment: therapeutic diphenylcyclopropenone sensitization with weekly scalp DPC. A single record per CDR3 protein comes from TCRdb applying MiXCR to the RACE reads. In the table there are under 450,000 distinct CDR3 sequences, around 6% of which are singletons.

This sample comprised whole blood, obtained in connection with sensitization to the hapten diphenylcyclopropenone (DPC). The TCR comes from a woman aged 18-29 years with alopecia areata. Some clones in this sample may be carry-over from other donors' samples. V usage is TRBV4-2 and J usage is TRBJ2-5; the match to TRBD2 covers 14 bases. The CDR3, as DNA: TGTGCCAGCAGCCAAGGACTAGCGGGGGGGCGTGGAGAGACCCAGTACTTC. Its protein is CASSQGLAGGRGETQYF.